These 24 T cell receptor beta chains originate from one sample sequenced in a study of glioma-infiltrating T cells after dendritic cell vaccination. Time point meaning: after dendritic cell vaccination, including at tumor progression/relapse. TCRdb keeps only in-frame clones here, not all; method: immunoSEQ multiplex PCR. The profile shows 9,500 to 12,000 clones, over 65% of them singletons. The sequences come from blood, collected after dendritic cell vaccination. The receptors stem from a human donor with glioblastoma.

The rearrangement joins TRBV9 to TRBJ2-2; D is unclear. This CDR3 has 13 residues. The V gene's germline CDR1 is SGDLS and CDR2 YYNGEE. The ends were cut back, 7 bases at V and 4 bases at J, with 11 bases in the middle. The CDR3 region has the DNA TGTGCCAGCGGCCGACAATCCACCGGGGAGCTGTTTTTT. Protein product: CASGRQSTGELFF. Full variable domain (rest looked up from reference TRBV9 and TRBJ2-2): DSGVTQTPKHLITATGQRVTLRCSPRSGDLSVYWYQQSLDQGLQFLIQYYNGEERAKGNILERFSAQQFPDLHSELNLSSLELGDSALYFCASGRQSTGELFFGEGSRLTVL.

V is TRBV30 and J is TRBJ2-2; 9 bases are a match to TRBD1. Trimming cost V 3 bases and J 4 bases; bases outside gene matches: 6. From germline, CDR1 is GTSNPN and CDR2 SVGIG (reference sequence). The CDR3 extends over 15 amino acids. CDR3 in amino acids: CAWRARDRVTGELFF. In nucleotides, the CDR3 is TGTGCCTGGAGGGCCCGGGACAGGGTCACCGGGGAGCTGTTTTTT. Based on the CDR3 plus reference TRBV30 and TRBJ2-2, the full variable domain is SQTIHQWPATLVQPVGSPLSLECTVEGTSNPNLYWYRQAAGRGLQLLFYSVGIGQISSEVPQNLSASRPQDRQFILSSKKLLLSDSGFYLCAWRARDRVTGELFFGEGSRLTVL.

This clone was seen only a few times. The chain carries TRBV9 and TRBJ2-7, with a tentative D call TRBD2 (5 bases). The CDR3 loop spans 17 amino acids. Germline CDR1 reads SGDLS; CDR2 reads YYNGEE. V lost 3 bases to trimming and J lost 7 bases, with 26 bases between them. The CDR3 region is CASSGRSGDAISVEQYF. DNA of the CDR3: TGTGCCAGCAGCGGGAGGTCCGGGGATGCTATCTCGGTGGAGCAGTACTTC. Drawing the rest from reference TRBV9 and TRBJ2-7, the complete variable domain is DSGVTQTPKHLITATGQRVTLRCSPRSGDLSVYWYQQSLDQGLQFLIQYYNGEERAKGNILERFSAQQFPDLHSELNLSSLELGDSALYFCASSGRSGDAISVEQYFGPGTRLTVT.

This clone was detected once. V and J are TRBV18 and TRBJ2-4; 8 nucleotides agree with TRBD1. The CDR3 totals 16 residues. Unmatched junction bases numbered 13, after V lost 5 bases and J lost 7 bases. CDR1 and CDR2 from the germline V gene are KGHSH and LQKENI. CDR3 nucleotide sequence: TGTGCCAGCTCATCCAGACAGGGGCGAGTTGGGAACATTCAGTACTTC. Protein sequence: CASSSRQGRVGNIQYF. The whole variable domain, remainder taken from reference TRBV18 and TRBJ2-4, is NAGVMQNPRHLVRRRGQEARLRCSPMKGHSHVYWYRQLPEEGLKFMVYLQKENIIDESGMPKERFSAEFPKEGPSILRIQQVVRGDSAAYFCASSSRQGRVGNIQYFGAGTRLSVL.

The genes are TRBV9 and TRBJ2-3, with D possibly TRBD2 on 5 matching bases. The CDR3 has 12 amino acids. Germline-derived CDR1 and CDR2 are SGDLS and YYNGEE. V was clipped by 4 bases and J by 6 bases, with 9 bases between them. CDR3 region: CASSLPGDTQYF. In DNA, the CDR3 is TGTGCCAGCAGCCTCCCGGGGGATACGCAGTATTTT.

V usage is TRBV6-5 and J usage is TRBJ2-2; a weak D match, TRBD2 (6 bases). The V and J ends lost 7 bases and 4 bases respectively, with 16 bases between them. Germline CDR1 MNHEY, CDR2 SVGAGI. This CDR3 is built from 15 residues. The CDR3 nucleotides read TGTGCCAGCAAGAATTTGGGGGGAAGCACCGGGGAGCTGTTTTTT. Translating it yields CASKNLGGSTGELFF.

The V call is TRBV19, the J call TRBJ2-1, with 7 nucleotides matching TRBD1. This CDR3 is 13 amino acids long. V lost 5 bases, J lost 7 bases, and 5 bases stayed unmatched. Germline V gene data show CDR1 as LNHDA and CDR2 as SQIVND (reference sequence). Here the CDR3 reads CASSWTGENEQFF. CDR3 nucleotides: TGTGCCAGTAGTTGGACAGGTGAGAATGAGCAGTTCTTC.

J is TRBJ2-1 and V is TRBV10-2, with 7 bases matching TRBD2. Trimming at V came to 6 bases and at J to 3 bases, leaving 11 bases not matched to a gene. Germline CDR1 WSHSY, CDR2 SAAADI. CDR3 length: 16 residues. In DNA, the CDR3 is TGCGCCAGCAGGGGGCCAGTTGGCGGGAGCTACAATGAGCAGTTCTTC. It translates to CASRGPVGGSYNEQFF.

The chain recombines TRBV15 with TRBJ2-2; D uncertain. The CDR3 runs to 16 residues. CDR1 is LNHNV and CDR2 is YYDKDF in the germline V gene (reference sequence). V lost 1 base and J 2 bases, leaving 11 bases between the germline ends. CDR3 bases: TGTGCCACCAGCAGAGGATCAGGTTTAAACACCGGGGAGCTGTTTTTT. Its protein is CATSRGSGLNTGELFF.

The J gene is TRBJ2-1, the V gene TRBV7-9; 11 nucleotides align to TRBD2. Germline assignment: CDR1 SEHNR and CDR2 FQNEAQ (reference sequence). This CDR3 comprises 15 residues. Trimming took 6 bases from V and 5 from J; bases not matched to a gene: 6. CDR3 DNA sequence: TGTGCCAGCAGGCAGACTAGCGGGGCCCACAATGAGCAGTTCTTC. Translating gives CASRQTSGAHNEQFF.

The CDR3 DNA reads as TGTGCCAGCAGTGAAGCTCTCTCGGGATACTACGAGCAGTACTTC. Translation gives CASSEALSGYYEQYF. The V gene is TRBV27, the J gene TRBJ2-7; weak D call: TRBD2 (5 bases). The CDR3 loop spans 15 amino acids. From germline, CDR1 is MNHEY and CDR2 SMNVEV (reference sequence). Trimming stripped 5 bases from V and 3 bases from J, with 17 bases between.

The chain has TRBV5-4 and TRBJ1-6; maybe TRBD1 (5 bases). The CDR3 is 15 amino acids. V was shortened by 2 bases and J by 7 bases, with 13 bases between the two germline ends. Germline lookup yields CDR1 SGHNT and CDR2 YYREEE (reference sequence). Written as DNA, the CDR3 is TGTGCCAGCAGCTTCCCCCAGGGCTCGAATTCACCCCTCCACTTT. It is translated as CASSFPQGSNSPLHF.

The genes are TRBV15 and TRBJ1-3; maybe TRBD1 (5 bases). The V gene's germline CDR1 is LNHNV and CDR2 YYDKDF (reference sequence). The CDR3 is 16 residues long. Trimming took 0 bases from V and 4 from J, leaving 13 bases between them. The CDR3 DNA sequence: TGTGCCACCAGCAGAGATATGCTGGGGCTCGGAAACACCATATATTTT. Translation: CATSRDMLGLGNTIYF.

This clone was observed a handful of times. J is TRBJ1-6 and V is TRBV7-9; possibly TRBD1 for D (5 bases). V lost 10 bases to trimming and J lost 7 bases, with 17 bases between them. CDR3 size: 14 residues. The germline V gene encodes CDR1 SEHNR and CDR2 FQNEAQ (reference sequence). The CDR3 loop is CATMKTVENSPLHF. The DNA of the CDR3 is TGTGCCACAATGAAGACAGTTGAAAATTCACCCCTCCACTTT. The full variable domain, completed using reference TRBV7-9 and TRBJ1-6, is DTGVSQNPRHKITKRGQNVTFRCDPISEHNRLYWYRQTLGQGPEFLTYFQNEAQLEKSRLLSDRFSAERPKGSFSTLEIQRTEQGDSAMYLCATMKTVENSPLHFGNGTRLTVT.

The rearrangement uses TRBV6-5 and TRBJ1-4; D is unclear. The germline V gene encodes CDR1 MNHEY and CDR2 SVGAGI. Trimming left V 6 bases short and J 11 bases short, with 13 bases between. The CDR3 is 12 amino acids. The CDR3 is CASRPTSGKLFF. CDR3 bases: TGTGCCAGCAGACCGACGTCCGGGAAACTGTTTTTT.

The genes are TRBV11-2 and TRBJ2-7; 7 bases fit TRBD2. The germline V gene encodes CDR1 SGHAT and CDR2 FQNNGV. Trimming cost V 0 bases and J 3 bases; bases outside gene matches: 8. The CDR3 loop spans 16 amino acids. As DNA, the CDR3 is TGTGCCAGCAGCTTAGAGGGTGGGCGGGGGTACTACGAGCAGTACTTC. Translating it yields CASSLEGGRGYYEQYF.

The chain carries TRBV11-2 and TRBJ2-5, with D possibly TRBD1 on 6 matching bases. The CDR3 spans 14 residues. The ends were cut back, 8 bases at V and 2 bases at J, with 15 bases in the middle. The germline V gene has CDR1 SGHAT and CDR2 FQNNGV. CDR3 nucleotide sequence: TGTGCCAGCTCCGACAGGCAGGGACAAGAGACCCAGTACTTC. It yields the protein CASSDRQGQETQYF.

The chain carries TRBV6-5 and TRBJ1-1, with 8 bases aligning to TRBD1. Germline V lookup: CDR1 MNHEY, CDR2 SVGAGI. The CDR3 extends over 15 amino acids. Losses at the gene ends were 2 bases for V and 1 base for J; bases not matched to a gene: 3. In DNA form, the CDR3 reads TGTGCCAGCAGTTACGGGGACAGGTCGAACACTGAAGCTTTCTTT. Translating gives CASSYGDRSNTEAFF.

The chain links TRBV29-1 to TRBJ2-7; no definite D call. From germline, CDR1 is SQVTM and CDR2 ANQGSEA. Deletions cut 4 bases from V and 2 bases from J, with 9 bases between. The CDR3 loop spans 12 amino acids. The CDR3 here is CSVALNAYEQYF. The CDR3 nucleotides are TGCAGCGTTGCTCTAAACGCCTACGAGCAGTACTTC.

The chain uses TRBV7-1 and TRBJ2-1, with D maybe TRBD2 (6 bases). TRBV7-1 carries the ORF label, with uncertain function. Trimming removed 5 bases at V and 7 bases at J, with 24 bases between. There are 17 residues in the CDR3. CDR3 bases: TGTGCCAGCAGCCCGGAGGGGTCCGGGCCTGATGAGAATGAGCAGTTCTTC. Amino acids: CASSPEGSGPDENEQFF.

This chain links TRBV7-8 with TRBJ2-5; 7 nucleotides line up with TRBD1. Looked up from germline, CDR1 is SGHVS and CDR2 is FQNEAQ. V was clipped by 5 bases and J by 5 bases; unmatched bases: 11. The CDR3 consists of 15 residues. The CDR3 DNA reads TGTGCCAGCAGCAAGACGACAGGGATTGGGGAGACCCAGTACTTC. It codes for CASSKTTGIGETQYF.

Only one count was recorded for this clone. V gene TRBV7-3 combines with J gene TRBJ2-2, with D possibly TRBD2 on 6 matching bases. Trimming shortened V by 5 bases and J by 5 bases, and 6 bases separated the two germline ends. This CDR3 contains 12 residues. Germline V gene data show CDR1 as SGHTA and CDR2 as FQGTGA. The CDR3 sequence is CASSRGTGELFF. The CDR3 DNA is TGTGCCAGCAGCCGGGGGACCGGGGAGCTGTTTTTT.

This chain links TRBV6-6 with TRBJ1-1, with TRBD1 matching 9 bases. The CDR3 is 12 amino acids. V dropped 2 bases and J dropped 11; count of bases not matched to a gene: 3. CDR1 is MNHNY, CDR2 SVGAGI, per germline (reference sequence). The CDR3 DNA follows: TGTGCCAGCAGTTACCCGGGACAGGGTGCTTTCTTT. It is translated as CASSYPGQGAFF.

This clone has only one observation. The rearrangement uses TRBV10-3 and TRBJ1-2; D unclear. This CDR3 has 13 amino acids. Germline V lookup: CDR1 ENHRY, CDR2 SYGVKD. Trimming took 7 bases from V and 2 from J, leaving 11 bases between them. CDR3 coding DNA: TGTGCCATCACCCCGGGAGAAAACTATGGCTACACCTTC. Protein sequence: CAITPGENYGYTF.